The source of this TCR beta chain is a study of Ad26.COV2.S vaccination and SARS-CoV-2 variants. V gave up 3 bases and J gave up 2 bases; unmatched junction bases: 5. From germline, CDR1 is LNHDA and CDR2 SQIVND (reference sequence). The CDR3 has 15 amino acids. Overall study findings and caveats: Those who received vaccine or placebo ended up with similar non-spike TCR breadth.

A note on this clone: Antigen: not known.

Sequenced by immunoSEQ multiplex PCR; TCRdb stores in-frame clones only, minus some. The top ten clones hold 3.5% to 4.5% of a sample with about 350,000 clones, 92% of them seen once. This receptor was identified in a human donor who had recovered from COVID-19. This chain joins TRBV19 and TRBJ1-1, with 8 bases fitting TRBD1. The sample in question was peripheral blood, obtained after recovery from COVID-19. The CDR3 is CASSMTTGANTEAFF. CDR3 nucleotides: TGTGCCAGTAGTATGACGACAGGGGCCAACACTGAAGCTTTCTTT. Full variable domain (missing parts from reference TRBV19 and TRBJ1-1): DGGITQSPKYLFRKEGQNVTLSCEQNLNHDAMYWYRQDPGQGLRLIYYSQIVNDFQKGDIAEGYSVSREKKESFPLTVTSAQKNPTAFYLCASSMTTGANTEAFFGQGTRLTVV.